The clone carrying this TCR beta chain turned up a few times. Trimming removed 6 bases from V and 2 bases from J, with 10 bases in between. The V gene's germline CDR1 is MNHEY and CDR2 SVGEGT. The CDR3 sequence is 13 residues long. Stated time point: newly diagnosed GD, antithyroid drugs for less than 3 months. After RNA was extracted from PBMCs, the TCR library was made from it. Building the TCR beta libraries relied on iRepertoire HTBI primers, and CDR3 regions underwent Arm-PCR. TCRdb reprocessed the multiplex PCR reads via MiXCR and lists one record per CDR3 protein. The sample includes around 450,000 distinct CDR3 sequences, about 17% of them seen just once. These data originate in a study of regulatory T cells in long-lasting Graves disease. Another study also made use of these data, one on T cells in Graves' hyperthyroidism and ophthalmopathy. According to that study: The study defined stable Graves' hyperthyroidism as no ophthalmopathy progression within 18 months.

The chain has TRBV6-2 or TRBV6-3 and TRBJ1-2; the D is unclear. This TCR came from a man aged 40-55 years with Graves disease. Material: peripheral blood mononuclear cells (PBMCs), obtained at new diagnosis, from a patient treated with antithyroid drugs. The CDR3 DNA is TGTGCCAGCAGACTGGACGGAAACTATGGCTACACCTTC. This sequence encodes CASRLDGNYGYTF.